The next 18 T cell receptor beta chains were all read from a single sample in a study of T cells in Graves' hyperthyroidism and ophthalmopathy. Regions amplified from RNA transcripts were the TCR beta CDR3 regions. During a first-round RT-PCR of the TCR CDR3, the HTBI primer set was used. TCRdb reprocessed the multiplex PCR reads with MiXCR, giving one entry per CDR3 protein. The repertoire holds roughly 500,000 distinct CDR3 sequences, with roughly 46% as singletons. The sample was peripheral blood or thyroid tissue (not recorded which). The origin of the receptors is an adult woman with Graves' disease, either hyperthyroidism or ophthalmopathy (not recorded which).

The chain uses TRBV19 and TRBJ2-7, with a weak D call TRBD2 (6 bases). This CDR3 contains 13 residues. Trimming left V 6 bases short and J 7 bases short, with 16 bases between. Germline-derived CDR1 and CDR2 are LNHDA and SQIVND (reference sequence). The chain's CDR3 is CASRTTGVGEQYF. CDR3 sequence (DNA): TGTGCCAGTAGGACTACGGGAGTGGGGGAGCAGTACTTC.

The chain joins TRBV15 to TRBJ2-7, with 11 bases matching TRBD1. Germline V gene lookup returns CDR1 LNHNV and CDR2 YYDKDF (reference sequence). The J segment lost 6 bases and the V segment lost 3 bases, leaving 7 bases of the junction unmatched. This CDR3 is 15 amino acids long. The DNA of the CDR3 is TGTGCCACCAGCAGCCGGGACAGGGGGATCGGCGAGCAGTACTTC. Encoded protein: CATSSRDRGIGEQYF. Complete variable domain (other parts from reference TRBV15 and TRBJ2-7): DAMVIQNPRYQVTQFGKPVTLSCSQTLNHNVMYWYQQKSSQAPKLLFHYYDKDFNNEADTPDNFQSRRPNTSFCFLDIRSPGLGDTAMYLCATSSRDRGIGEQYFGPGTRLTVT.

CDR3 in DNA: TGTGCCAGCGCGGACAGGGGGGTCCGCTCTTACGAGCAGTACTTC. Amino acids: CASADRGVRSYEQYF. This chain uses TRBV9 with TRBJ2-7, with 10 bases aligning to TRBD1. Germline CDR1 SGDLS, CDR2 YYNGEE. With V trimmed by 7 bases and J by 4 bases, 11 bases remained unmatched. The CDR3 sequence is 15 residues long.

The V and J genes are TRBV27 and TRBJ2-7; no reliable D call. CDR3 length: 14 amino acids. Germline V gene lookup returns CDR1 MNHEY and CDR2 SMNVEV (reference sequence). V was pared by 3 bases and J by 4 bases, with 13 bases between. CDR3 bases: TGTGCCAGCAGTTTTGAAGCCGGGCCGTACGAGCAGTACTTC. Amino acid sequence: CASSFEAGPYEQYF.

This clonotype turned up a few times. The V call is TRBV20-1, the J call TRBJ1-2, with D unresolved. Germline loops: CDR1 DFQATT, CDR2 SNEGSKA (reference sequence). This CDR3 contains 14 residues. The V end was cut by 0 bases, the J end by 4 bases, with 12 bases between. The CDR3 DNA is TGCAGTGCTAGAGAAGTCCGGGATGTCTATGGCTACACCTTC. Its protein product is CSAREVRDVYGYTF.

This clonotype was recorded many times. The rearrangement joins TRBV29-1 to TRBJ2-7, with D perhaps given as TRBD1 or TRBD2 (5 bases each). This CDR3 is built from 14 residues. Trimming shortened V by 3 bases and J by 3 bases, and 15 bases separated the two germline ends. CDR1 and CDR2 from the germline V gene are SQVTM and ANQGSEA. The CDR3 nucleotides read TGCAGCGTTGAGGGCCGGGGCGAGGGCTACGAGCAGTACTTC. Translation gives CSVEGRGEGYEQYF.

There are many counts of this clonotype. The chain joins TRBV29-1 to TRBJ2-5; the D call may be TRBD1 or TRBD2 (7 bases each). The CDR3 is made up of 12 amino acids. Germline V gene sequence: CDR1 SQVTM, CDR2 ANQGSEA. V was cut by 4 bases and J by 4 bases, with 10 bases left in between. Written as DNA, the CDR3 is TGCAGCGTTGGCAGGGGGGGAGAGACCCAGTACTTC. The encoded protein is CSVGRGGETQYF.

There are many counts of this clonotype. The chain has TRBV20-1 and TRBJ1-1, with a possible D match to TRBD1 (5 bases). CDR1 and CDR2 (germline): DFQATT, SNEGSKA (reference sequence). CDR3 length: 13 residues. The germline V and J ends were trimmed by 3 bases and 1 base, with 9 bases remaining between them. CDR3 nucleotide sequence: TGCAGTGCTAGGTGGGACGAGAACACTGAAGCTTTCTTT. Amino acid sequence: CSARWDENTEAFF.

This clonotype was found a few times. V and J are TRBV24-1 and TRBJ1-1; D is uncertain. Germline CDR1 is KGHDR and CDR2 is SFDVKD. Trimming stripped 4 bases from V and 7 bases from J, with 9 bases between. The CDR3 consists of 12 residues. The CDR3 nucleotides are TGTGCCACCAGTGACCGAGGAGATGAAGCTTTCTTT. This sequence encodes CATSDRGDEAFF.

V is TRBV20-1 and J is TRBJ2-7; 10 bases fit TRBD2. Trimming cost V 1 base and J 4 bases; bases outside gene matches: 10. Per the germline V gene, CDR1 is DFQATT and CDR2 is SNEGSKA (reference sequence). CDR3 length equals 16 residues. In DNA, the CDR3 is TGCAGTGCTAGAGGGGCCAGCGGGAGGGCCGTATACGAGCAGTACTTC. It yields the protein CSARGASGRAVYEQYF.

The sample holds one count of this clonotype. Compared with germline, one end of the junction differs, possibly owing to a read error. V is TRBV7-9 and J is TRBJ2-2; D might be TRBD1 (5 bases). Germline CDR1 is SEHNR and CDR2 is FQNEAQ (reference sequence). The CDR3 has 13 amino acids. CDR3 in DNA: TGCGCCAGCAGCTCCGACAGCTCTGGGGAGCTGTTTTTT. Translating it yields CASSSDSSGELFF.

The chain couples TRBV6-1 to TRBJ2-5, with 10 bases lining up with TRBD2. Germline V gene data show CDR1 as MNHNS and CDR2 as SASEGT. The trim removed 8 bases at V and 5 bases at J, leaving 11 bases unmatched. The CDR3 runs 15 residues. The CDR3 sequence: CASGASGSIGETQYF. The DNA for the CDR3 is TGTGCCAGCGGCGCTAGCGGGAGTATAGGGGAGACCCAGTACTTC.

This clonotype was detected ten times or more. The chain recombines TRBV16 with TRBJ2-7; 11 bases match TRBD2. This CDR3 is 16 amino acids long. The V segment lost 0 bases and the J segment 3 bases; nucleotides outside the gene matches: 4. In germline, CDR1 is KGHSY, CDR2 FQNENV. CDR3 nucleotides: TGTGCCAGCAGCCAATCTTGGCTAGCGGGAGGCTACGAGCAGTACTTC. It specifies CASSQSWLAGGYEQYF.

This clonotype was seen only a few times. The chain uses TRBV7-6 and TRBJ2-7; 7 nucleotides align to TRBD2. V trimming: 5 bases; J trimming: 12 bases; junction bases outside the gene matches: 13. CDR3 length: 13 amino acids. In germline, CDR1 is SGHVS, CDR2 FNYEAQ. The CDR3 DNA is TGTGCCAGCAGCGGACTAGGGACCGCTCCACTGTACTTC. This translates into CASSGLGTAPLYF. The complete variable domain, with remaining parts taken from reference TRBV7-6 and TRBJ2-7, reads GAGVSQSPRYKVTKRGQDVALRCDPISGHVSLYWYRQALGQGPEFLTYFNYEAQQDKSGLPNDRFSAERPEGSISTLTIQRTEQRDSAMYRCASSGLGTAPLYFGPGTRLTVT.

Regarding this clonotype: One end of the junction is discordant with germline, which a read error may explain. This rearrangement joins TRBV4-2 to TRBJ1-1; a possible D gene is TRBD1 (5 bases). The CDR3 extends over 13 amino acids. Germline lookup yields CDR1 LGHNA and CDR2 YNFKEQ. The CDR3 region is CASSPRQNTEASF. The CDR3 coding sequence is TGTGCCAGCAGCCCCCGACAGAACACTGAAGCTTCCTTT.

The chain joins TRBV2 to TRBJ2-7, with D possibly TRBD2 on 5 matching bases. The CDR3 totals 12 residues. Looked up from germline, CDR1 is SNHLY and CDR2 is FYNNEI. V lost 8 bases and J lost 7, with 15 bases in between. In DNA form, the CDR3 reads TGTGCCAGCGTTTCGGACTGGGTGGAGCAGTACTTC. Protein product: CASVSDWVEQYF. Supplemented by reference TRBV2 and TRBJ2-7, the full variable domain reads EPEVTQTPSHQVTQMGQEVILRCVPISNHLYFYWYRQILGQKVEFLVSFYNNEISEKSEIFDDQFSVERPDGSNFTLKIRSTKLEDSAMYFCASVSDWVEQYFGPGTRLTVT.

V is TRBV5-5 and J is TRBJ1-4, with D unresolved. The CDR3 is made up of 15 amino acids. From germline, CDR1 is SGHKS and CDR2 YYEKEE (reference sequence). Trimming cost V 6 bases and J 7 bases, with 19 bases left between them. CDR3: CASTPTAGFSEKLFF. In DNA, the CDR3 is TGTGCCAGCACCCCAACGGCAGGATTTAGTGAAAAACTGTTTTTT.

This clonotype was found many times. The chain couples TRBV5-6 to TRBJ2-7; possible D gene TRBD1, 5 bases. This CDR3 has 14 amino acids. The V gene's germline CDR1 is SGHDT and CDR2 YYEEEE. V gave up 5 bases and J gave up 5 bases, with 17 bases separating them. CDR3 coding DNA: TGTGCCAGCAGTTTCAGCAGGGTTGCCAACGAGCAGTACTTC. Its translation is CASSFSRVANEQYF. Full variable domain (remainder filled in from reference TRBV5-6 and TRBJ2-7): DAGVTQSPTHLIKTRGQQVTLRCSPKSGHDTVSWYQQALGQGPQFIFQYYEEEERQRGNFPDRFSGHQFPNYSSELNVNALLLGDSALYLCASSFSRVANEQYFGPGTRLTVT.